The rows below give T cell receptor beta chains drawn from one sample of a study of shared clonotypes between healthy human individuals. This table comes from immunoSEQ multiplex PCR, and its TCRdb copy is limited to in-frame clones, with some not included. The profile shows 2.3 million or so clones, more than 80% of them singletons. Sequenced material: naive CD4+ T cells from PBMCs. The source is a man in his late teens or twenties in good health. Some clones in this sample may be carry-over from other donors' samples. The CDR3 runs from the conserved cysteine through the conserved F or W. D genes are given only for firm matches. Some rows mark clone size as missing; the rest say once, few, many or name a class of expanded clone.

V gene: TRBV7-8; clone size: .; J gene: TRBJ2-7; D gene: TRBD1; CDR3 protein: CASSRPRQGSYEQYF; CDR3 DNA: TGTGCCAGCAGTCGCCCTAGACAGGGGTCCTACGAGCAGTACTTC
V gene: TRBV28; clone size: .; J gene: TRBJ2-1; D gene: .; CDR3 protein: CASSLVGRVNEQFF; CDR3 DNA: TGTGCCAGCAGTTTGGTAGGCAGAGTAAATGAGCAGTTCTTC
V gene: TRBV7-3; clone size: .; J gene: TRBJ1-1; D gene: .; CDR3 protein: CASSLSRDPGTEAFF; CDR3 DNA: TGTGCCAGCAGCTTAAGTCGGGACCCGGGCACTGAAGCTTTCTTT
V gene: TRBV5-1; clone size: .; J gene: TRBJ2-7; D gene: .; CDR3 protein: CASRLGTALSSYEQYF; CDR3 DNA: TGCGCCAGCAGGTTGGGTACAGCCCTAAGCTCCTACGAGCAGTACTTC
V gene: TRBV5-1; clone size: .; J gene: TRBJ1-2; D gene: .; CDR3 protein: CASSQEQGRSGYTF; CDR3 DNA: TGCGCCAGCAGTCAGGAACAGGGACGAAGTGGCTACACCTTC
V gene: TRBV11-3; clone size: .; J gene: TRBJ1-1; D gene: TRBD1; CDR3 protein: CASSEYRGLSTEAFF; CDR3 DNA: TGTGCCAGCAGCGAATACAGGGGTTTGAGCACTGAAGCTTTCTTT
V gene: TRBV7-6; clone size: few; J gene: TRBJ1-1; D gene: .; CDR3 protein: CASSFWGSPTEAFF; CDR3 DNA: TGTGCCAGCAGCTTCTGGGGGTCCCCCACTGAAGCTTTCTTT
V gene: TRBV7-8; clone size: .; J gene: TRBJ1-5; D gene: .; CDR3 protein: CASSLTTIRGQPQHF; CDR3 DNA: TGTGCCAGCAGCTTGACGACCATCAGGGGTCAGCCCCAGCATTTT
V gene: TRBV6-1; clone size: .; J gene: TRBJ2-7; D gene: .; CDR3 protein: CASSEGRRYEQYF; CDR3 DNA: TGTGCCAGCAGCGAGGGACGGCGGTACGAGCAGTACTTC
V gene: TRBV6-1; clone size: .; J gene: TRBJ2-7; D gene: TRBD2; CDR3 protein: CASSKTSGRYEQYF; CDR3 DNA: TGTGCCAGCAGTAAAACTAGCGGGAGGTACGAGCAGTACTTC
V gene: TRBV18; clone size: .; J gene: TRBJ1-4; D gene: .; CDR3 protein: CASSPSATNEKLFF; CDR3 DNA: TGTGCCAGCTCACCCAGCGCAACTAATGAAAAACTGTTTTTT
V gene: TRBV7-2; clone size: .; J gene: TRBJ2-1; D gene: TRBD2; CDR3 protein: CASSSSSGAYNEQFF; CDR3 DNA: TGTGCCAGCAGCTCCTCTAGCGGGGCCTACAATGAGCAGTTCTTC
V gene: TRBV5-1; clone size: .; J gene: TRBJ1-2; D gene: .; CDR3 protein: CASSPRRTTNYGYTF; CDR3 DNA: TGCGCCAGCAGCCCTCGACGGACTACTAACTATGGCTACACCTTC
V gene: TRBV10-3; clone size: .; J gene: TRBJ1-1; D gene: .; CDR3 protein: CAIRGRNTEAFF; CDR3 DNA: TGTGCCATCAGAGGCAGGAACACTGAAGCTTTCTTT
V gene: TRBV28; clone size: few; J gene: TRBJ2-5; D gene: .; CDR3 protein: CASSNRAEETQYF; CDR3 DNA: TGTGCCAGCAGTAACAGGGCGGAAGAGACCCAGTACTTC
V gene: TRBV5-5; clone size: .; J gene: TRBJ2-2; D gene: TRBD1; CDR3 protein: CASTRGTGVGGELFF; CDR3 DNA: TGTGCCAGCACCCGAGGGACAGGGGTGGGCGGGGAGCTGTTTTTT
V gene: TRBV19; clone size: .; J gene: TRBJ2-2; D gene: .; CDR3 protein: CATRAGFAGELFF; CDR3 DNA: TGTGCCACCCGGGCAGGGTTCGCCGGGGAGCTGTTTTTT
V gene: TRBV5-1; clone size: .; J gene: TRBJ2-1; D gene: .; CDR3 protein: CASSPGTSNNEQFF; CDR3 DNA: TGCGCCAGCAGTCCCGGGACTTCCAACAATGAGCAGTTCTTC
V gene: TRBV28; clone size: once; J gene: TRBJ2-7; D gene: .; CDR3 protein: CASSPWPRARPYEQYF; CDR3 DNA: TGTGCCAGCAGCCCATGGCCCCGGGCTAGGCCCTACGAGCAGTACTTC
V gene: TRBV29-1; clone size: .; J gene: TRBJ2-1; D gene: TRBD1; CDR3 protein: CSVTTGGQQFF; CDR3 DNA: TGCAGCGTTACTACAGGGGGTCAGCAGTTCTTC
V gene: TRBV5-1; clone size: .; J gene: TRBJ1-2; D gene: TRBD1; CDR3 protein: CASSLGDSNYGYTF; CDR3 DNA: TGCGCCAGCAGCTTGGGGGACAGCAACTATGGCTACACCTTC
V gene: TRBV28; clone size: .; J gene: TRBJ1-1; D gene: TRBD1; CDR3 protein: CASSSLGTGEAEAFF; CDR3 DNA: TGTGCCAGCAGTTCCCTCGGGACAGGGGAGGCTGAAGCTTTCTTT
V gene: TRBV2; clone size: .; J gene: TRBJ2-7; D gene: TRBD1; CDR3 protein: CASSVWDRGDLEQYF; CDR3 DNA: TGTGCCAGCAGTGTATGGGACAGGGGAGACTTAGAGCAGTACTTC
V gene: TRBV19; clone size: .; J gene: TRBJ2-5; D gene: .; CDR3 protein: CASSTHREGETQYF; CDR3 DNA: TGTGCCAGTAGTACCCACAGGGAAGGGGAGACCCAGTACTTC
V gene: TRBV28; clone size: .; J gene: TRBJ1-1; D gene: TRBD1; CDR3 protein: CASNSRWTGQTEAFF; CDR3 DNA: TGTGCCAGCAATTCGCGCTGGACAGGGCAAACTGAAGCTTTCTTT
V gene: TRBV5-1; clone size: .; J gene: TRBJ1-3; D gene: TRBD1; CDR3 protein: CASSLQPGTGENTIYF; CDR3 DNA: TGCGCCAGCAGCTTGCAACCCGGGACAGGGGAGAACACCATATATTTT
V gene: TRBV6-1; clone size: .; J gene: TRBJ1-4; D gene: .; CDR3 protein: CASSQGRLNEKLFF; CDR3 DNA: TGTGCCAGCAGTCAGGGCCGATTAAATGAAAAACTGTTTTTT
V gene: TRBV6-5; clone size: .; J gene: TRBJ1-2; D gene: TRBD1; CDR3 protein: CASSNTGEGYGYTF; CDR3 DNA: TGTGCCAGCAGTAATACAGGGGAGGGGTATGGCTACACCTTC
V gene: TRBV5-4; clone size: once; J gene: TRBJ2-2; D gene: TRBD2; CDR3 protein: CASSWEGTNTGELFF; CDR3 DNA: TGTGCCAGCAGCTGGGAGGGCACGAACACCGGGGAGCTGTTTTTT
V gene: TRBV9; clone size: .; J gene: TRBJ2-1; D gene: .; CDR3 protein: CASSVEVGRYNEQFF; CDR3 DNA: TGTGCCAGCAGCGTAGAGGTAGGGAGATACAATGAGCAGTTCTTC
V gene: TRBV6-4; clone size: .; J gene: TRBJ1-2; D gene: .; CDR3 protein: CASSDSIGGLGYTF; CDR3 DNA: TGTGCCAGCAGTGACTCAATCGGGGGGCTTGGCTACACCTTC
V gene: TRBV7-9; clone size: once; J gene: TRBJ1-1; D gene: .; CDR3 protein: CASSSRFELADTEAFF; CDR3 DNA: TGTGCCAGCAGCTCCCGGTTTGAGCTCGCGGACACTGAAGCTTTCTTT
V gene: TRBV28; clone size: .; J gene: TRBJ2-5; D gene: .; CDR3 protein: CASSLSRGRVRGQETQYF; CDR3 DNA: TGTGCCAGCAGTTTATCAAGGGGGAGGGTTCGGGGCCAAGAGACCCAGTACTTC
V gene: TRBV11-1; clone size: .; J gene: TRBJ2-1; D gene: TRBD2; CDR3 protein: CASSLPGGSYNEQFF; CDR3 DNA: TGTGCCAGCAGCCTTCCGGGAGGCTCCTACAATGAGCAGTTCTTC
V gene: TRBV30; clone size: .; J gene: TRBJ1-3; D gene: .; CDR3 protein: CAWSVLGLLDF; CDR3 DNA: TGTGCCTGGAGTGTACTTGGTCTTCTTGATTTT
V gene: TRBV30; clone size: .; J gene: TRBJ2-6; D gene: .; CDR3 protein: CAWSWTGANVLTF; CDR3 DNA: TGTGCCTGGAGCTGGACAGGGGCCAACGTCCTGACTTTC
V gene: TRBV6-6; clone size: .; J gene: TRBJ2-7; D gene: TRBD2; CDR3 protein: CASSRGGARYEQYF; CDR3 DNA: TGTGCCAGCAGCCGGGGAGGGGCCCGTTACGAGCAGTACTTC